This T cell receptor (beta chain) derives from a study of T cells in localized non-small cell lung cancer. CDR3 length: 14 residues. Trimming left V 1 base short and J 6 bases short, with 12 bases between. Germline-derived CDR1 and CDR2 are SGHAT and FQNNGV. Repertoires were generated with immunoSEQ multiplex PCR, while TCRdb's copy carries only in-frame clones and drops some. The sample lists about 72,000 clones, about 83% occurring once. Sequencing used peripheral blood, obtained before any cancer treatment. This clonotype was sampled from a female donor of 60 years or more with stage I lung adenocarcinoma. The chain links TRBV11-2 to TRBJ1-2, with TRBD1 as a possible D gene (6 bases). The CDR3 nucleotides read TGTGCCAGCAGCTTAGTAGCCAGGGGTGATGGCTACACCTTC. The encoded protein is CASSLVARGDGYTF. The full variable domain, completed using reference TRBV11-2 and TRBJ1-2, is EAGVAQSPRYKIIEKRQSVAFWCNPISGHATLYWYQQILGQGPKLLIQFQNNGVVDDSQLPKDRFSAERLKGVDSTLKIQPAKLEDSAVYLCASSLVARGDGYTFGSGTRLTVV.